This TCR beta chain comes out of a study of cytomegalovirus exposure and HLA in healthy donors. The study's findings and limits: According to a later analysis, TCR clusters from the first cohort tended to co-occur in the 100 to 150 validation repertoires.

Concerning this clone itself: No antigen is known for it.

TCRdb's copy holds only in-frame clones and misses some; the assay was immunoSEQ multiplex PCR. Of around 260,000 clones in the sample, 90% were seen once. The V end was cut by 3 bases, the J end by 2 bases, with 8 bases between. From germline, CDR1 is SQVTM and CDR2 ANQGSEA. The CDR3 is 13 amino acids. The rearrangement joins TRBV29-1 to TRBJ2-4; D gene uncertain. The sequenced material came from PBMCs. The clonotype was recovered from a woman aged 25 to 39 in good health and CMV-seronegative. For the CDR3, the DNA is TGCAGCGTTGAGATAGCAACCAAAAACATTCAGTACTTC. This codes for CSVEIATKNIQYF.